A single sample gave rise to the 20 T cell receptor delta chains below, sequenced in a study of gamma-delta T cells after stem cell transplantation. TCRdb reapplied CATT to the RT-PCR reads. Counted here are a few hundred delta-chain clones, about 6% occurring once; the ten biggest clones make up roughly 96%. Sequencing was performed on gamma-delta T cells. The receptors here all came from a human donor. It is not recorded whose cells these are; they may come from a transplant donor.

This clone is medium-sized (0.01 to 0.1%). This likely came from a read error, as a far larger clone is one base away. This chain links TRDV1 with TRDJ1; 8 bases agree with TRDD3. Germline CDR1 reads TSWWSYY; CDR2 reads QGS. The V and J ends lost 0 bases and 1 base, in that order; junction bases with no gene match: 28. CDR3 length: 24 amino acids. The CDR3 sequence is CALGELYGPLYWGPTPGTTDKLIF. The CDR3 coding sequence is TGTGCTCTTGGGGAACTGTACGGGCCCCTTTACTGGGGGCCGACTCCGGGAACCACCGATAAACTCATCTTT.

This clone was recorded a few times. The rearrangement links TRDV2 to TRDJ1; D remains unclear. The length of the CDR3 is 18 residues. Germline V gene sequence: CDR1 GEAIGNYY, CDR2 EKD. The germline V and J ends were trimmed by 3 bases and 2 bases, with 24 bases remaining between them. The CDR3 region has the DNA TGTGCCTGTGACGCGCTTACAGAAGTTGGTAGTTCTACCGATAAACTCATCTTT. This encodes CACDALTEVGSSTDKLIF.

Judged by abundance, this clone is medium-sized. This sequence is one base from a far larger clone and is likely a read error. The genes are TRDV1 and TRDJ1; D remains ambiguous. Germline V gene data show CDR1 as TSWWSYY and CDR2 as QGS. The CDR3 is made up of 17 amino acids. For the CDR3, the DNA is TGTGCTCTTGGGGAACTCCCGCGCCACCACCTGACCGGTAAACTCATCTTT. It encodes CALGELPRHHLTGKLIF.

With respect to this clone: One end of the junction fails to match germline, which may point to a read error. V usage is TRDV1 and J usage is TRDJ1; TRDD3 agrees at 8 bases. CDR1 and CDR2 from the germline V gene are TSWWSYY and QGS. The CDR3 length is 23 residues. The CDR3 here is CSGELYGPLYWGPTPRTTDKLIF. As DNA, the CDR3 is TGCTCTGGGGAACTGTACGGGCCCCTTTACTGGGGGCCGACTCCGAGAACCACCGATAAACTCATCTTT.

Comments on this clone: A read error is the likely source, as a far larger clone sits one nucleotide away. The chain uses TRDV1 and TRDJ2, with 12 bases that match TRDD3. This CDR3 is 21 amino acids long. CDR1 TSWWSYY and CDR2 QGS come from the germline V gene. In DNA form, the CDR3 reads TGTGCTCTTGGGGATCTTTCCTACGACTGGGGGATACCAGCTTTGACAGCACGACTCTTCTTT. This codes for CALGDLSYDWGIPALTARLFF.

By share, this clone ranks as medium-sized. This sequence is one base from a far larger clone and is likely a read error. Other DNA sequences from this sample encode an identical CDR3 as well. This sequence joins TRDV2 and TRDJ1; 13 nucleotides agree with TRDD3. This CDR3 has 17 amino acids. The germline gives CDR1 GEAIGNYY, CDR2 EKD. Unmatched junction bases numbered 10, after V lost 7 bases and J lost 0 bases. The CDR3 loop reads CACERLGDTRYTDKLIF. CDR3 in DNA: TGTGCCTGCGAACGACTGGGGGATACGAGGTACACCGATAAACTCATCTTT.

The rearrangement joins TRDV2 to TRDJ1, with TRDD3 identical over 7 bases. From germline, CDR1 is GEAIGNYY and CDR2 EKD. This CDR3 is built from 18 residues. Trimming cost V 2 bases and J 0 bases; bases outside gene matches: 14. This CDR3 reads CACDRVGGPGRYTDKLIF. The DNA for the CDR3 is TGTGCCTGTGACAGGGTTGGGGGACCGGGTCGTTACACCGATAAACTCATCTTT.

This clone appeared a few times. This likely traces to a read error, being one base from a far larger clone. V usage is TRDV1 and J usage is TRDJ1; the match to TRDD3 covers 13 bases. CDR3 length: 21 amino acids. The germline V gene has CDR1 TSWWSYY and CDR2 QGS. This CDR3 is CAPGDHPFSSLGDTHTDKLIF. In DNA, the CDR3 is TGTGCTCCTGGGGATCACCCCTTTTCGTCACTGGGGGATACGCACACCGATAAACTCATCTTT.

This clone was found a few times. A read error likely explains why the TCRdb protein, taken from a much larger clone, differs from this DNA's translation at residue 5; the protein shown is translated from the DNA. J is TRDJ1 and V is TRDV1; D is perhaps TRDD3 (6 bases). Looked up from germline, CDR1 is TSWWSYY and CDR2 is QGS. The V and J ends lost 4 bases and 8 bases respectively, with 29 bases between them. The CDR3 has 18 residues. CDR3 in DNA: TGTGCTCTTGGGGGACTAGCACCCGTAGGAAGTGGGGGGGGGAAACTCATCTTT. Protein product: CALGGLAPVGSGGGKLIF.

This clone is deemed large. This is likely an artifact of a read error, given a far larger clone one base away. The chain has TRDV1 and TRDJ1; D unclear. The CDR3 sequence is 17 residues long. CDR1 is TSWWSYY, CDR2 QGS, per germline. Trimming removed 0 bases at V and 2 bases at J, with 16 bases between. DNA of the CDR3: TGTGCTCTTGGGGAACTCCCGCGCCGCCACCTGACCGATAAACTCATCTTT. Residues: CALGELPRRHLTDKLIF.

On this clone itself: Only one base separates this from a far larger clonotype, so it likely reflects a read error. The chain uses TRDV1 and TRDJ1, with D possibly being TRDD3 (7 bases). The V gene lost 4 bases and the J gene lost 0 bases, with 51 bases spanning the gap. This CDR3 has 28 residues. Germline V gene sequence: CDR1 TSWWSYY, CDR2 QGS. The CDR3 sequence is CALGAAEGVSFLPLPWGVRPSYTDKLIF. The CDR3 coding sequence is TGTGCTCTTGGGGCCGCCGAAGGGGTCTCCTTTTTACCCCTTCCCTGGGGGGTACGCCCCTCGTACACCGATAAACTCATCTTT.

By sample share, this clone is medium-sized (0.01 to 0.1%). A far bigger clonotype differs at one base, so this is likely a read error. CDR3 DNA: TGTGCTCTTGGGGGGGCTCCCTACGCGTGGTGGGGGATACTCCCCGATAAACTCATCTTT. This sequence encodes CALGGAPYAWWGILPDKLIF. The J gene is TRDJ1, the V gene TRDV1, with 10 bases that match TRDD3. The CDR3 loop spans 20 amino acids. Germline V gene data show CDR1 as TSWWSYY and CDR2 as QGS. Trimming removed 4 bases from V and 3 bases from J; junction bases left unmatched: 20.

This clone has a handful of counts. A single base is all that separates this from a far larger clone, so a read error is likely. The gene calls are TRDV2 and TRDJ1, with 13 bases that match TRDD3. Germline V gene data show CDR1 as GEAIGNYY and CDR2 as EKD. The length of the CDR3 is 18 residues. CDR3: CACDPVLGDTGYTDKPIF. CDR3 DNA sequence: TGTGCCTGTGACCCCGTACTGGGGGATACGGGGTACACCGATAAACCCATCTTT.

Within the sample, this clone is medium-sized (0.01 to 0.1%). A read error is likely here: a far larger clone is one base away. CDR3: CALGELLRHHLTDKLIF. The DNA for the CDR3 is TGTGCTCTTGGGGAACTCCTGCGCCACCACCTGACCGATAAACTCATCTTT. The chain uses TRDV1 and TRDJ1, with D uncertain. V shed 0 bases and J shed 2 bases, with 16 bases lying between them. CDR3 length: 17 residues. Germline V gene sequence: CDR1 TSWWSYY, CDR2 QGS.

V is TRDV2 and J is TRDJ1; unclear D gene. Trimming pared 0 bases from V and 0 bases from J, leaving 13 bases between. The CDR3 length is 16 residues. Germline CDR1 reads GEAIGNYY; CDR2 reads EKD. The CDR3 reads CACDTVTLRHTDKLIF. The CDR3 DNA reads TGTGCCTGTGACACCGTTACCTTGCGACACACCGATAAACTCATCTTT.

This clone ranks as medium-sized. With a far larger clone one base away, a read error is the likely cause. This chain links TRDV1 with TRDJ1, with TRDD3 identical over 8 bases. Trimming at V came to 0 bases and at J to 1 base, leaving 28 bases not matched to a gene. The CDR3 has 24 amino acids. Germline lookup yields CDR1 TSWWSYY and CDR2 QGS. The CDR3 DNA reads as TGTGCTCTTGGGGAACTGTACGGGCCCCTTTACTGGGGGCCGACTCTGAGAACCACCGATAAACTCATCTTT. Protein: CALGELYGPLYWGPTLRTTDKLIF.

With respect to this clone: This likely traces to a read error, being one base from a far larger clone. J is TRDJ2 and V is TRDV1, with 12 bases aligning to TRDD3. The CDR3 consists of 21 residues. V trimming: 3 bases; J trimming: 0 bases; junction bases outside the gene matches: 14. Germline V gene sequence: CDR1 TSWWSYY, CDR2 QGS. The CDR3 reads CALGDLSHDWGIPALTAQLFF. CDR3 bases: TGTGCTCTTGGGGATCTTTCCCACGACTGGGGGATACCAGCTTTGACAGCACAACTCTTCTTT.

This clone was seen a handful of times. This likely came from a read error, as a far larger clone is one base away. This same CDR3 is encoded by further DNA sequences in the sample. The chain has TRDV3 and TRDJ1, with D perhaps TRDD3 (6 bases). The CDR3 consists of 20 residues. Trimming stripped 5 bases from V and 3 bases from J, with 37 bases between. CDR1 and CDR2 from the germline V gene are TVYSNPD and GDNSRS (reference sequence). The CDR3 nucleotides are TGTGCCATGAGCTACGATCCCGGGGTCGCCGGCGGGGGAAGCTCCGATAAACTCATCTTT. Amino acid sequence: CAMSYDPGVAGGGSSDKLIF.

This clone is termed large (0.1 to 1%). Given a far larger clone just one base away, this is likely a sequencing read error. The chain combines TRDV1 with TRDJ1; 8 bases are shared with TRDD3. CDR3 length: 24 residues. The V gene end was trimmed by 0 bases and the J gene end by 1 base; junction bases not matched to a gene: 28. Germline V lookup: CDR1 TSWWSYY, CDR2 QGS. The CDR3 bases are TGTGCTCTTGGGGAACTGTGCGGGCCCCTTTACTGGGGGCCGACTCCGAGAACCACCGATAAACTCATCTTT. Protein sequence: CALGELCGPLYWGPTPRTTDKLIF.

This clone was seen more than once but under ten times. A far larger clone is one base from this, pointing to a likely read error. The chain has TRDV1 and TRDJ1, with 13 bases matching TRDD3. Germline V gives CDR1 TSWWSYY, CDR2 QGS. The CDR3 is 21 amino acids. The ends lost 3 bases at V and 0 bases at J; junction bases unmatched: 16. This CDR3 reads CALGDHPFSPLGDTHTDKLIF. The CDR3 DNA sequence: TGTGCTCTTGGGGATCACCCCTTTTCGCCACTGGGGGATACGCACACCGATAAACTCATCTTT.